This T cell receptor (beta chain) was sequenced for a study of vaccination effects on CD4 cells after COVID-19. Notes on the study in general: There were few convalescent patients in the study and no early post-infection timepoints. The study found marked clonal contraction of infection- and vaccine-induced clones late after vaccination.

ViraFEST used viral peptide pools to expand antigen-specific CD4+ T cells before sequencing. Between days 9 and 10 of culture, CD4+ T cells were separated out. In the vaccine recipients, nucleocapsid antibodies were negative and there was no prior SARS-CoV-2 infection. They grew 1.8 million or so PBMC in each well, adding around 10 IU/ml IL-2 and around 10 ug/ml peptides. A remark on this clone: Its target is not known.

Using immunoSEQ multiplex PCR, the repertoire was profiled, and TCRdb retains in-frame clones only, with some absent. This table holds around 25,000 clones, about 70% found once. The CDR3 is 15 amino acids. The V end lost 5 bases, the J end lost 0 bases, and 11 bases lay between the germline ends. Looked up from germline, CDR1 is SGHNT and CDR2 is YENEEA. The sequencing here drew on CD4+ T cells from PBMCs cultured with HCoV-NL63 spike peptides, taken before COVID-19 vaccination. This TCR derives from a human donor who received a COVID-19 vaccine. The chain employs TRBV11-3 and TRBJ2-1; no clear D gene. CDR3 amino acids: CASSTDLNSYNEQFF. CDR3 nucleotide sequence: TGTGCCAGCAGCACGGACCTGAACTCCTACAATGAGCAGTTCTTC.